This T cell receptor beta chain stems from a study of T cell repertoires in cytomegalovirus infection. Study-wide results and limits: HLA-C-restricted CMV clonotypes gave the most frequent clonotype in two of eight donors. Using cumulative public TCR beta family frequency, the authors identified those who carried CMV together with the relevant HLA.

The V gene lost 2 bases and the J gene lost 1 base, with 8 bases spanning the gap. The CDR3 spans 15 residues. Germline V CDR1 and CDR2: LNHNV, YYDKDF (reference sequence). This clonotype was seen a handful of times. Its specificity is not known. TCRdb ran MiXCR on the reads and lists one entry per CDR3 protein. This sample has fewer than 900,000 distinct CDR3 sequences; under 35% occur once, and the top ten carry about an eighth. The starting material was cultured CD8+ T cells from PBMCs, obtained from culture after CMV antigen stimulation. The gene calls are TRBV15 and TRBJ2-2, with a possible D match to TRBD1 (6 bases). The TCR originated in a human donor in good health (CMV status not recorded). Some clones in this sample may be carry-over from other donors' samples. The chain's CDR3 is CATSRRTENTGELFF. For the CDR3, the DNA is TGTGCCACCAGCAGACGGACAGAGAACACCGGGGAGCTGTTTTTT. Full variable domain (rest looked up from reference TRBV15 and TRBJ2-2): DAMVIQNPRYQVTQFGKPVTLSCSQTLNHNVMYWYQQKSSQAPKLLFHYYDKDFNNEADTPDNFQSRRPNTSFCFLDIRSPGLGDTAMYLCATSRRTENTGELFFGEGSRLTVL.